One and the same sample provided the 19 T cell receptor beta chains below, sequenced in a study of T-cell reconstitution after alpha-beta-depleted transplantation in children. Library preparation (for TCRbeta) was performed with unique molecular identifiers. TCRdb independently ran MiXCR on the PCR reads; one entry per CDR3 protein. The table records about 830,000 distinct CDR3 sequences, around 15% of them present only once. This sample comprised PBMCs, mostly from graft donor cells, obtained 360 days after TCRalphabeta/CD19-depleted stem cell transplant. All receptors derive from a male patient younger than 18 who had a stem cell transplant for acute lymphoblastic leukemia, so the T cells may come from the graft donor.

The chain recombines TRBV3-1 with TRBJ2-2; D is uncertain. The CDR3 covers 11 residues. Germline V CDR1 and CDR2: LGHDT, YNNKEL (reference sequence). The ends were cut back, 2 bases at V and 6 bases at J, with 1 base in the middle. The DNA of the CDR3 is TGTGCCAGCAGCCAATCCGGGGAGCTGTTTTTT. This encodes CASSQSGELFF.

This clonotype was recorded many times. CDR3 coding DNA: TGCAGTGCTAGAGACGCTCAGAGGTTCTCCTACGAGCAGTACTTC. It codes for CSARDAQRFSYEQYF. The chain uses TRBV20-1 and TRBJ2-7; D not certain. This CDR3 region has 15 residues. CDR1 is DFQATT, CDR2 SNEGSKA, per germline (reference sequence). Trimming stripped 0 bases from V and 0 bases from J, with 12 bases between.

V usage is TRBV12-3 or TRBV12-4 and J usage is TRBJ1-2; possible D gene TRBD1, 6 bases. V dropped 2 bases and J dropped 0 bases, with 16 bases sitting between them. The CDR3 length is 17 residues. The CDR3 region has the DNA TGTGCCAGCAGTTTACTAACTGGGACATACTCTAACTATGGCTACACCTTC. Translated, it gives CASSLLTGTYSNYGYTF.

V gene TRBV5-1 combines with J gene TRBJ1-4, with 7 bases matching TRBD1. The CDR3 contains 14 residues. Germline CDR1 reads SGHRS; CDR2 reads YFSETQ. The ends lost 4 bases at V and 4 bases at J; junction bases unmatched: 4. For the CDR3, the DNA is TGCGCCAGCAGCAGGGACAGTGGTAATGAAAAACTGTTTTTT. Protein product: CASSRDSGNEKLFF.

The chain couples TRBV7-8 to TRBJ2-7, with 13 bases matching TRBD2. This CDR3 has 16 amino acids. V was clipped by 5 bases and J by 5 bases; unmatched bases: 9. From germline, CDR1 is SGHVS and CDR2 FQNEAQ. The CDR3 reads CASSPRRGLAGDEQYF. DNA for the CDR3: TGTGCCAGCAGCCCCAGGAGAGGACTAGCGGGAGACGAGCAGTACTTC.

The chain joins TRBV24-1 to TRBJ2-1; TRBD2 agrees at 10 bases. CDR3 length equals 17 residues. Germline CDR1 is KGHDR and CDR2 is SFDVKD. V shed 3 bases, J shed 9 bases, and the junction held 13 bases outside the gene matches. CDR3 region: CATSDPHSSSGRLEQFF. CDR3 sequence (DNA): TGTGCCACCAGTGATCCCCACTCCTCTAGCGGGAGACTTGAGCAGTTCTTC.

The chain carries TRBV10-3 and TRBJ2-3, with 8 bases lining up with TRBD1. The CDR3 contains 14 residues. Germline lookup yields CDR1 ENHRY and CDR2 SYGVKD. With 3 bases clipped from V and 7 bases from J, the junction kept 6 bases outside the gene matches. Here the CDR3 DNA reads TGTGCCATCAGTGAAGGGCAGGGGGCCCATACGCAGTATTTT. This gives the protein CAISEGQGAHTQYF.

This clonotype was recorded a few times. The rearrangement joins TRBV5-1 to TRBJ1-1; no definite D call. Germline CDR1 reads SGHRS; CDR2 reads YFSETQ. There are 14 residues in the CDR3. V was trimmed by 0 bases and J by 4 bases, leaving 10 bases between them. CDR3 DNA sequence: TGCGCCAGCAGCTTGGGGCCCTCTATCACTGAAGCTTTCTTT. Translated, it gives CASSLGPSITEAFF.

There are many counts of this clonotype. The rearrangement links TRBV9 to TRBJ2-7; no definite D call. Germline CDR1 and CDR2: SGDLS and YYNGEE. Trimming removed 0 bases at V and 6 bases at J, with 7 bases between. CDR3 length: 12 amino acids. CDR3 DNA: TGTGCCAGCAGCGTAGAGTTTGGCGAGCAGTACTTC. This gives the protein CASSVEFGEQYF.

J is TRBJ2-7 and V is TRBV7-9, with D tentatively TRBD2 (5 bases). Trimming left V 8 bases short and J 2 bases short, with 10 bases between. Germline CDR1 is SEHNR and CDR2 is FQNEAQ (reference sequence). The CDR3 extends over 12 amino acids. The CDR3 DNA reads TGTGCCAGCCGCCTAGCCACCTACGAGCAGTACTTC. Translating gives CASRLATYEQYF.

The chain uses TRBV27 and TRBJ2-1; 9 bases are shared with TRBD2. This CDR3 contains 16 residues. The trim removed 6 bases at V and 3 bases at J, leaving 9 bases unmatched. The germline V gene encodes CDR1 MNHEY and CDR2 SMNVEV (reference sequence). This CDR3 reads CASRVFRLADYNEQFF. The CDR3 nucleotides read TGTGCCAGCAGAGTTTTTCGACTAGCGGACTACAATGAGCAGTTCTTC.

This chain joins TRBV29-1 and TRBJ2-7; D is unresolved. The CDR3 runs to 13 residues. Germline loops: CDR1 SQVTM, CDR2 ANQGSEA. The V and J ends lost 0 bases and 3 bases respectively, with 9 bases between them. The CDR3 protein is CSVEDRSGYEQYF. CDR3 in DNA: TGCAGCGTTGAAGATAGGTCGGGCTACGAGCAGTACTTC.

The chain recombines TRBV7-8 with TRBJ2-1; tentatively, D is TRBD1 (5 bases). V was trimmed by 5 bases and J by 6 bases, leaving 14 bases between them. In germline, CDR1 is SGHVS, CDR2 FQNEAQ. This CDR3 has 14 amino acids. CDR3 nucleotides: TGTGCCAGCAGCCTGTCAGGGCCGGTCAATGAGCAGTTCTTC. Encoded protein: CASSLSGPVNEQFF.

This clonotype came up many times. The chain recombines TRBV12-3 or TRBV12-4 with TRBJ2-7, with 13 bases that match TRBD2. The V segment lost 2 bases and the J segment 3 bases; nucleotides outside the gene matches: 1. This CDR3 has 15 residues. CDR3 loop: CASSLRLAGGYEQYF. The CDR3 DNA sequence: TGTGCCAGCAGTTTACGACTAGCGGGAGGCTACGAGCAGTACTTC.

The chain couples TRBV6-5 to TRBJ2-1, with D possibly called TRBD1 or TRBD2 (5 bases each). The CDR3 sequence is 14 residues long. The germline gives CDR1 MNHEY, CDR2 SVGAGI. Trimming took 1 base from V and 5 from J, leaving 9 bases between them. DNA for the CDR3: TGTGCCAGCAGTTACTACCGGGACCACAATGAGCAGTTCTTC. Translating gives CASSYYRDHNEQFF.

This clonotype was recorded a few times. V is TRBV3-1 and J is TRBJ2-3; D gene uncertain. The CDR3 covers 17 residues. The V end lost 3 bases, the J end lost 4 bases, and 20 bases lay between the germline ends. Germline assignment: CDR1 LGHDT and CDR2 YNNKEL (reference sequence). CDR3 region: CASSHLPSSIASDTQYF. DNA for the CDR3: TGTGCCAGCAGCCACCTTCCGAGTAGCATTGCTTCAGATACGCAGTATTTT.

This clonotype showed up just a few times. The gene calls are TRBV15 and TRBJ2-4, with TRBD1 as a possible D gene (5 bases). This CDR3 region has 16 residues. Trimming took 4 bases from V and 5 from J, leaving 18 bases between them. Germline values: CDR1 LNHNV, CDR2 YYDKDF (reference sequence). The CDR3 protein is CATSMGFQGPENIQYF. Here the CDR3 DNA reads TGTGCCACCAGCATGGGGTTTCAGGGTCCAGAAAACATTCAGTACTTC. Based on the CDR3 plus reference TRBV15 and TRBJ2-4, the full variable domain is DAMVIQNPRYQVTQFGKPVTLSCSQTLNHNVMYWYQQKSSQAPKLLFHYYDKDFNNEADTPDNFQSRRPNTSFCFLDIRSPGLGDTAMYLCATSMGFQGPENIQYFGAGTRLSVL.

This chain links TRBV5-5 with TRBJ1-4, with no clear D. This CDR3 is built from 14 residues. Trimming left V 0 bases short and J 4 bases short, with 7 bases between. The germline V gene encodes CDR1 SGHKS and CDR2 YYEKEE (reference sequence). This chain's CDR3 is CASSLEGYNEKLFF. CDR3 DNA sequence: TGTGCCAGCAGCTTGGAAGGTTATAATGAAAAACTGTTTTTT.

The CDR3 protein is CASYEGRPDGRNQETQYF. Here the CDR3 DNA reads TGTGCCAGCTATGAGGGCCGACCAGACGGGAGAAACCAAGAGACCCAGTACTTC. This chain connects TRBV12-3 or TRBV12-4 to TRBJ2-5, with a possible D match to TRBD2 (6 bases). V was pared by 8 bases and J by 0 bases, with 25 bases between. CDR3 length: 18 amino acids.